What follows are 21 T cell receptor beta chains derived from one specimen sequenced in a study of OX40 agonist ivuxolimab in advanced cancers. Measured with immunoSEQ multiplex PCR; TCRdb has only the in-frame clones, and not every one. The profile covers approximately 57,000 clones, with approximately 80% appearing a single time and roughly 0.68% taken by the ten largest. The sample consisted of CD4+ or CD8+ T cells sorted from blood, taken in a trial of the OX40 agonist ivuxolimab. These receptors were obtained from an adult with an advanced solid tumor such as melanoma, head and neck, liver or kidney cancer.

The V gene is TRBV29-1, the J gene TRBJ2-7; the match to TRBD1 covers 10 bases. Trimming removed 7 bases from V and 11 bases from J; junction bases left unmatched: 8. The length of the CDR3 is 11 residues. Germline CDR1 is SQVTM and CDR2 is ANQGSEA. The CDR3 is CSAGTGVHEYF. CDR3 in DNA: TGCAGCGCTGGGACAGGGGTTCATGAGTACTTC.

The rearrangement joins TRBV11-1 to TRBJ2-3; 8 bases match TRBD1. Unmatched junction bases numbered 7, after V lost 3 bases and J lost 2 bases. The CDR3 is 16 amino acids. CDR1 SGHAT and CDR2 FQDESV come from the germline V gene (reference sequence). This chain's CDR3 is CASSLSRGLFTDTQYF. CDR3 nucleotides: TGTGCCAGCAGCTTGTCCAGGGGGCTGTTCACAGATACGCAGTATTTT.

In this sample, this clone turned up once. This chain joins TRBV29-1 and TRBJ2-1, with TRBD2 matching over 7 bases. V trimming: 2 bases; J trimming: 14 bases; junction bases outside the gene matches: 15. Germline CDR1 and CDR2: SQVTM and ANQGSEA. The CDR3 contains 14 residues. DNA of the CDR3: TGCAGCGTTGAAATAGGTGGGAGGGCAAGTGACGAGTTCTTC. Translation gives CSVEIGGRASDEFF.

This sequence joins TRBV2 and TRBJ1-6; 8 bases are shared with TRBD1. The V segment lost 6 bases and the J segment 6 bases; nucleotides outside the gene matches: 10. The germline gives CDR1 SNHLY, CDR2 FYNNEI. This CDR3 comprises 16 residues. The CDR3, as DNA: TGTGCCAGCAGCTTGGGCAGGGGGCAACGTAATTCACCCCTCCACTTT. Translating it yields CASSLGRGQRNSPLHF.

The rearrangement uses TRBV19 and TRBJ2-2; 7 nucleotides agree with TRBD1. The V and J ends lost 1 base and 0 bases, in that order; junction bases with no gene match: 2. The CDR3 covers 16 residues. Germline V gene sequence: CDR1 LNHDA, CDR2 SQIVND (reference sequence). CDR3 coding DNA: TGTGCCAGTAGTATAGGAGGGGGCGCGAACACCGGGGAGCTGTTTTTT. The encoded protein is CASSIGGGANTGELFF.

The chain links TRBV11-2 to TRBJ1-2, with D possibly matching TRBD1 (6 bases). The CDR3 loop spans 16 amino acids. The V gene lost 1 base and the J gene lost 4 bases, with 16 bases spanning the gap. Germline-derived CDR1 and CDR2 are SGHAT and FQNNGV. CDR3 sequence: CASSLGSTGSGYGYTF. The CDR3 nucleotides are TGTGCCAGCAGCTTAGGCAGTACAGGGTCCGGCTATGGCTACACCTTC.

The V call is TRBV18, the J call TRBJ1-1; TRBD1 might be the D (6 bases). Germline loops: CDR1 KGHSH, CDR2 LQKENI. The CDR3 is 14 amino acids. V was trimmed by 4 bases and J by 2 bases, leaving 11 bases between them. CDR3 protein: CASSRSGQNTEAFF. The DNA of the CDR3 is TGTGCCAGCTCACGCTCGGGACAAAACACTGAAGCTTTCTTT.

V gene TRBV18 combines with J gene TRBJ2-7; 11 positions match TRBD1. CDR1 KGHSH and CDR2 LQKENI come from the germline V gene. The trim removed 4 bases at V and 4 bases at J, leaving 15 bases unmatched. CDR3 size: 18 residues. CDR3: CASSLVPPGTGGAYEQYF. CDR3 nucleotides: TGTGCCAGCTCACTCGTTCCTCCCGGGACAGGGGGGGCATACGAGCAGTACTTC.

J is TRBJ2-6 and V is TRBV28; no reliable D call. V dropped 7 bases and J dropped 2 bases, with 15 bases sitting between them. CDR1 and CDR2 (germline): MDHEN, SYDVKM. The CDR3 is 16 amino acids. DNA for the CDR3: TGTGCCAGCAATCAACTTGGGGTCACTGGGGCCAACGTCCTGACTTTC. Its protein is CASNQLGVTGANVLTF.

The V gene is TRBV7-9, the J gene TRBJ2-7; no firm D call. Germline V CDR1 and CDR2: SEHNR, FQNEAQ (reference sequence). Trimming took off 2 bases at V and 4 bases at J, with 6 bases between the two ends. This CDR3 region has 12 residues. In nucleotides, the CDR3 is TGTGCCAGCAGCTTAATCTTATACGAGCAGTACTTC. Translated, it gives CASSLILYEQYF.

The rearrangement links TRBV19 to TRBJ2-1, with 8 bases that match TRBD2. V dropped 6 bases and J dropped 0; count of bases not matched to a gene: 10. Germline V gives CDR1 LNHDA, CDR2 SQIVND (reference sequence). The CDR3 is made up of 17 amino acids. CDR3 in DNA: TGTGCCAGTAGCGACTGGAAGCGGGGGAGCTCCTACAATGAGCAGTTCTTC. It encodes CASSDWKRGSSYNEQFF.

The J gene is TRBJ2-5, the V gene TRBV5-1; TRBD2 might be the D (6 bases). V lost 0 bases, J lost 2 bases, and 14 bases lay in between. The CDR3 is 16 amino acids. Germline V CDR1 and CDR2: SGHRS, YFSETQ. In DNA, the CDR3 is TGCGCCAGCAGCTTGGAAATGGCGACTAGTCAAGAGACCCAGTACTTC. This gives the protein CASSLEMATSQETQYF.

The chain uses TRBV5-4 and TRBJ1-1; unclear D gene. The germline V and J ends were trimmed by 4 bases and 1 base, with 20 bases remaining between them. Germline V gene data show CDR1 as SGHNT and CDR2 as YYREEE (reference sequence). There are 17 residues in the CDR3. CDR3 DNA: TGTGCCAGCAGCGCCGGACCGCTTTTGAGGGCGAACACTGAAGCTTTCTTT. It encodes CASSAGPLLRANTEAFF.

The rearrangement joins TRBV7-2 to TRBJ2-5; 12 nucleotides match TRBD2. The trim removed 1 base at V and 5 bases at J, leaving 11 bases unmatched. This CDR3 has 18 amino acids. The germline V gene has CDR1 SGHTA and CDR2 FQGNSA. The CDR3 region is CASSLEALAGGLGETQYF. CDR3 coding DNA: TGTGCCAGCAGCTTAGAGGCGCTAGCGGGGGGGCTAGGGGAGACCCAGTACTTC.

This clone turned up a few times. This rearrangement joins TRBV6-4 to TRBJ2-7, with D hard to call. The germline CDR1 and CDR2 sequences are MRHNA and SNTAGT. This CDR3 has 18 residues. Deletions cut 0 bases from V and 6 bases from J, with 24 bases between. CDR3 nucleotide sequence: TGTGCCAGCAGTGACTCGGTCCCTCACAGCAAGTTTCATGGCGAGCAGTACTTC. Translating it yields CASSDSVPHSKFHGEQYF.

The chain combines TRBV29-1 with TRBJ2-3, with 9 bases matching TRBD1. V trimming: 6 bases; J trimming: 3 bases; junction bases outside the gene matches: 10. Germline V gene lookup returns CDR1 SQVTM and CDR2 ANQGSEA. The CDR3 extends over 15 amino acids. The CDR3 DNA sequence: TGCAGCGTCGGCATAGGGGGACAGGGAACAGATACGCAGTATTTT. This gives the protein CSVGIGGQGTDTQYF.

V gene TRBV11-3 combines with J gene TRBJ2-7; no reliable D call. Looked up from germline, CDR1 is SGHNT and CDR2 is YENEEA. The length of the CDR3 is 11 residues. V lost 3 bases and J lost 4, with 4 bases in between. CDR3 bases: TGTGCCAGCAGCTTGGAATACGAGCAGTACTTC. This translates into CASSLEYEQYF.

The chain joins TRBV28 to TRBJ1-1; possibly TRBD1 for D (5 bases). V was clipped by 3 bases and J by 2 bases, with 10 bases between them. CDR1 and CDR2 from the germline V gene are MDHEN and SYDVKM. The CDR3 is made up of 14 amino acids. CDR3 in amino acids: CASSFRGVNTEAFF. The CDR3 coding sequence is TGTGCCAGCAGTTTTCGGGGGGTCAACACTGAAGCTTTCTTT.

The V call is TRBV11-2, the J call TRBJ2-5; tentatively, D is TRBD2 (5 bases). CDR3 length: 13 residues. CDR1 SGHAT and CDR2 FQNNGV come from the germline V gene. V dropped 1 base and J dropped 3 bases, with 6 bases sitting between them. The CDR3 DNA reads TGTGCCAGCAGCTTAGGGCGGGAAGAGACCCAGTACTTC. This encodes CASSLGREETQYF. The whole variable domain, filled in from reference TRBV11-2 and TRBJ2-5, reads EAGVAQSPRYKIIEKRQSVAFWCNPISGHATLYWYQQILGQGPKLLIQFQNNGVVDDSQLPKDRFSAERLKGVDSTLKIQPAKLEDSAVYLCASSLGREETQYFGPGTRLLVL.

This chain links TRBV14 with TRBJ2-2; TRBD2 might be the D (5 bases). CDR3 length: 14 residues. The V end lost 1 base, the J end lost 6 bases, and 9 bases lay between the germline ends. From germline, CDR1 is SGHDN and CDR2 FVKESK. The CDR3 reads CASSQVRGPGELFF. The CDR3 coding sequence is TGTGCCAGCAGCCAAGTTCGAGGGCCCGGGGAGCTGTTTTTT.

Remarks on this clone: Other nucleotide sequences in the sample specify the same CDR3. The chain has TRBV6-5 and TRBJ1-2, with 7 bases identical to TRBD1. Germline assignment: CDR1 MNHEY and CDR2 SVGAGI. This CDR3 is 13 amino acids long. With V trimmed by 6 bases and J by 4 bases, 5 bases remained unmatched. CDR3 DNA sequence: TGTGCCAGCAGAGCTACAGGGGCCTATGGCTACACCTTC. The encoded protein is CASRATGAYGYTF.